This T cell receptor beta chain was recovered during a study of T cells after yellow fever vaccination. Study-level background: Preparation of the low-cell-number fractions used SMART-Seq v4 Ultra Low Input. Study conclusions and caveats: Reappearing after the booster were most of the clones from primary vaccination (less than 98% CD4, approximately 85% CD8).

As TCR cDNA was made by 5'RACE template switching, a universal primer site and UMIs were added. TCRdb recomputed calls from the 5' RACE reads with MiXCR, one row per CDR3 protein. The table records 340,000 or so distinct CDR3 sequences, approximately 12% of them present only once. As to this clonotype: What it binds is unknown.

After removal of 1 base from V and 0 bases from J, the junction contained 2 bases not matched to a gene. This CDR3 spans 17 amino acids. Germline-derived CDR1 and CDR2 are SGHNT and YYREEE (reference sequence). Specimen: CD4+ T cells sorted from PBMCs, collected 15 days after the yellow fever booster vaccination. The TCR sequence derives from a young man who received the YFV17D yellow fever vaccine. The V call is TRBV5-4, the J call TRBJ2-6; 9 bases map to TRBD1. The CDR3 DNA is TGTGCCAGCAGCTTGAGGACAGGGGCCTCTGGGGCCAACGTCCTGACTTTC. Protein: CASSLRTGASGANVLTF.